This T cell receptor (beta chain) is from a study of T cell responses to AZD1222 COVID-19 vaccine. General study points: CD4 TCRs linked to vaccination spanned spike, dominating at 160-218 and 743-854. Of the AZD1222 recipients, only 5 to 7 were seropositive at baseline.

This clone was seen a few times. Its antigen is not known. The V and J ends lost 5 bases and 5 bases, in that order; junction bases with no gene match: 8. This CDR3 comprises 14 residues. CDR1 and CDR2 (germline): SGHVS, FNYEAQ. The protocol was immunoSEQ multiplex PCR, while the TCRdb copy is restricted to in-frame clones and leaves out a portion. The table includes more than 55,000 clones, about 74% detected once. V usage is TRBV7-6 and J usage is TRBJ2-5, with 7 nucleotides matching TRBD2. The receptor comes from an adult who received the AZD1222 COVID-19 vaccine. The material was peripheral blood, obtained 28 days after the second AZD1222 dose. The CDR3 region has the DNA TGTGCCAGCAGCCGCGGGGGAGAATGGGAGACCCAGTACTTC. This codes for CASSRGGEWETQYF.